The 23 T cell receptor beta chains below come from one sample, sequenced in a study of blood T cell repertoires in COVID-19. Profiled with immunoSEQ multiplex PCR; TCRdb holds only in-frame clones, not every one. The sample carries roughly 160,000 clones, roughly 80% recorded once. Sequenced material: peripheral blood. The receptors here all came from an older man with active or convalescent COVID-19.

The chain recombines TRBV27 with TRBJ1-5, with 11 bases matching TRBD1. The CDR3 consists of 15 residues. Germline assignment: CDR1 MNHEY and CDR2 SMNVEV (reference sequence). Unmatched junction bases numbered 10, after V lost 10 bases and J lost 5 bases. The CDR3 DNA reads as TGTGCCACTCACGGACAGGGGGCTGGGGATCAGCCCCAGCATTTT. Its protein product is CATHGQGAGDQPQHF.

The table lists this clone with a few counts. The chain joins TRBV11-2 to TRBJ1-6; 7 bases line up with TRBD1. CDR3 length: 14 amino acids. Germline CDR1 is SGHAT and CDR2 is FQNNGV. The junction had 3 bases not matched to a gene; V was cut back by 4 bases and J by 6 bases. CDR3 nucleotides: TGTGCCAGCAGCTCCTACAGGGGTAATTCACCCCTCCACTTT. Its protein product is CASSSYRGNSPLHF.

Only one count was recorded for this clone. J is TRBJ1-3 and V is TRBV18, with D possibly matching TRBD1 (5 bases). Germline V gene sequence: CDR1 KGHSH, CDR2 LQKENI. Trimming took 4 bases from V and 2 from J, leaving 12 bases between them. This CDR3 comprises 15 residues. The CDR3 bases are TGTGCCAGCTCACAACAGTGGGGGGCTGGAAACACCATATATTTT. It yields the protein CASSQQWGAGNTIYF.

The chain links TRBV18 to TRBJ1-2, with 10 nucleotides matching TRBD1. Germline values: CDR1 KGHSH, CDR2 LQKENI. CDR3 length: 17 residues. The V segment lost 6 bases and the J segment 6 bases; nucleotides outside the gene matches: 16. The CDR3, as DNA: TGTGCCAGCTCGGGGGGACAGGGGTTTTCTGGACGTGATGGCTACACCTTC. The encoded protein is CASSGGQGFSGRDGYTF.

The V call is TRBV9, the J call TRBJ1-1, with D tentatively TRBD1 (5 bases). V was shortened by 4 bases and J by 5 bases, with 18 bases between the two germline ends. Germline values: CDR1 SGDLS, CDR2 YYNGEE. The CDR3 length is 15 residues. This chain's CDR3 is CASSSRPGGDTEAFF. CDR3 coding DNA: TGTGCCAGCAGCAGTCGCCCGGGGGGAGATACTGAAGCTTTCTTT.

V usage is TRBV7-3 and J usage is TRBJ2-1, with 8 bases lining up with TRBD2. The V segment lost 5 bases and the J segment 2 bases; nucleotides outside the gene matches: 8. The CDR3 has 16 amino acids. The germline V gene encodes CDR1 SGHTA and CDR2 FQGTGA. This chain's CDR3 is CASSPRGSGAYNEQFF. CDR3 nucleotides: TGTGCCAGCAGCCCTCGGGGTAGCGGGGCCTACAATGAGCAGTTCTTC.

This clone was seen once. J is TRBJ2-5 and V is TRBV28; TRBD2 might be the D (7 bases). The V gene lost 5 bases and the J gene lost 5 bases, with 15 bases spanning the gap. This CDR3 is 14 amino acids long. Germline lookup yields CDR1 MDHEN and CDR2 SYDVKM. The chain's CDR3 is CASSQGGARETQYF. CDR3 bases: TGTGCCAGCAGTCAAGGGGGGGCGCGGGAGACCCAGTACTTC.

V gene TRBV29-1 combines with J gene TRBJ2-7; 16 bases are a match to TRBD2. CDR1 and CDR2 (germline): SQVTM, ANQGSEA. The CDR3 is made up of 16 amino acids. The V gene end was trimmed by 6 bases and the J gene end by 2 bases; junction bases not matched to a gene: 7. The CDR3 loop is CSVGTSGRVAPYEQYF. DNA of the CDR3: TGCAGCGTCGGGACTAGCGGGAGGGTGGCCCCCTACGAGCAGTACTTC.

The rearrangement uses TRBV7-2 and TRBJ1-6; 8 bases match TRBD1. Per the germline V gene, CDR1 is SGHTA and CDR2 is FQGNSA. This CDR3 has 16 amino acids. The V segment lost 1 base and the J segment 8 bases; nucleotides outside the gene matches: 7. CDR3 coding DNA: TGTGCCAGCAGCTTAGTCGGCAGGGGGCGAGATTCACCCCTCCACTTT. It translates to CASSLVGRGRDSPLHF. Looking up the rest from reference TRBV7-2 and TRBJ1-6 gives the full variable domain: GAGVSQSPSNKVTEKGKDVELRCDPISGHTALYWYRQSLGQGLEFLIYFQGNSAPDKSGLPSDRFSAERTGGSVSTLTIQRTQQEDSAVYLCASSLVGRGRDSPLHFGNGTRLTVT.

The chain recombines TRBV2 with TRBJ2-7; 9 bases align to TRBD1. Germline CDR1 and CDR2: SNHLY and FYNNEI. After removal of 6 bases from V and 6 bases from J, the junction contained 3 bases not matched to a gene. The CDR3 is made up of 12 amino acids. The CDR3 loop reads CASRDRGAEQYF. The CDR3 DNA sequence: TGTGCCAGCAGGGACAGGGGTGCCGAGCAGTACTTC.

This chain connects TRBV28 to TRBJ1-5, with D hard to call. Per the germline V gene, CDR1 is MDHEN and CDR2 is SYDVKM. The CDR3 totals 16 residues. V dropped 7 bases and J dropped 2 bases, with 18 bases sitting between them. As DNA, the CDR3 is TGTGCCAGCACCCTAGGCTTTAATCGGGGCAATCAGCCCCAGCATTTT. Amino acids: CASTLGFNRGNQPQHF.

This clone has only a few counts. Written as DNA, the CDR3 is TGTGCCAGCTCGGGAAACCCGGGGGCCTACGAGCAGTACTTC. It codes for CASSGNPGAYEQYF. The rearrangement uses TRBV18 and TRBJ2-7; perhaps TRBD2 as D (6 bases). The V gene's germline CDR1 is KGHSH and CDR2 LQKENI. CDR3 length: 14 amino acids. V lost 6 bases and J 2 bases, leaving 14 bases between the germline ends.

V is TRBV10-1 and J is TRBJ2-2, with 7 bases lining up with TRBD1. The germline V gene has CDR1 WNHNN and CDR2 SYGVQD (reference sequence). The V segment lost 11 bases and the J segment 5 bases; nucleotides outside the gene matches: 8. The CDR3 runs to 13 residues. CDR3 protein: CAASPGGTGELFF. The CDR3 bases are TGCGCCGCAAGTCCAGGGGGAACCGGGGAGCTGTTTTTT.

The chain joins TRBV7-8 to TRBJ2-7; D call uncertain. V was shortened by 3 bases and J by 6 bases, with 12 bases between the two germline ends. In germline, CDR1 is SGHVS, CDR2 FQNEAQ. The CDR3 spans 13 residues. This chain's CDR3 is CASSFPLRSEQYF. As DNA, the CDR3 is TGTGCCAGCAGCTTCCCCCTACGGTCCGAGCAGTACTTC.

V and J are TRBV14 and TRBJ2-5, with a tentative D call TRBD2 (6 bases). The CDR3 runs 17 residues. Trimming took 0 bases from V and 5 from J, leaving 19 bases between them. Germline CDR1 reads SGHDN; CDR2 reads FVKESK. The CDR3 sequence is CASSQDSGTSRGETQYF. In DNA, the CDR3 is TGTGCCAGCAGCCAAGATTCAGGAACAAGCCGGGGGGAGACCCAGTACTTC. The entire variable domain, with the rest obtained from reference TRBV14 and TRBJ2-5, is as follows: EAGVTQFPSHSVIEKGQTVTLRCDPISGHDNLYWYRRVMGKEIKFLLHFVKESKQDESGMPNNRFLAERTGGTYSTLKVQPAELEDSGVYFCASSQDSGTSRGETQYFGPGTRLLVL.

This chain connects TRBV19 to TRBJ1-2; a weak D match, TRBD1 (5 bases). The germline V gene has CDR1 LNHDA and CDR2 SQIVND (reference sequence). The V end was cut by 3 bases, the J end by 7 bases, with 12 bases between. This CDR3 has 13 residues. CDR3 bases: TGTGCCAGTAGTATTTGGGGGGATCGTGGCTACACCTTC. The encoded protein is CASSIWGDRGYTF.

The chain employs TRBV27 and TRBJ2-2, with 8 bases lining up with TRBD1. Germline CDR1 and CDR2: MNHEY and SMNVEV (reference sequence). The CDR3 is 19 amino acids. J lost 6 bases, V lost 7 bases, and 22 bases had no gene match. The CDR3 sequence is CASTKQGEYFVNFPGELFF. The DNA for the CDR3 is TGTGCCAGCACCAAACAGGGGGAGTATTTCGTGAATTTCCCCGGGGAGCTGTTTTTT.

The rearrangement links TRBV6-2 or TRBV6-3 to TRBJ2-5; TRBD2 matches 12 bases. The J segment lost 4 bases and the V segment lost 2 bases, leaving 2 bases of the junction unmatched. The CDR3 spans 15 residues. Germline CDR1 MNHEY, CDR2 SVGEGT. CDR3 coding DNA: TGTGCCAGCAGTTACGGGGGACTAGCGGGAGAGACCCAGTACTTC. Encoded protein: CASSYGGLAGETQYF.

This chain connects TRBV28 to TRBJ1-3; D ambiguous. Trimming cost V 6 bases and J 0 bases, with 6 bases left between them. The CDR3 runs to 13 residues. CDR1 and CDR2 (germline): MDHEN, SYDVKM. The CDR3 DNA reads TGTGCCAGCAGCCCGAGCTCTGGAAACACCATATATTTT. Protein: CASSPSSGNTIYF.

This clone was recorded once. The chain links TRBV2 to TRBJ1-2; tentative D call: TRBD1 (5 bases). V was trimmed by 6 bases and J by 2 bases, leaving 10 bases between them. The CDR3 spans 13 residues. Germline V lookup: CDR1 SNHLY, CDR2 FYNNEI. The CDR3 DNA follows: TGTGCCAGCAGGACAGAAACCAACTATGGCTACACCTTC. Translation: CASRTETNYGYTF.

J is TRBJ1-2 and V is TRBV28, with unresolved D. Germline loops: CDR1 MDHEN, CDR2 SYDVKM. The length of the CDR3 is 12 residues. V was pared by 5 bases and J by 9 bases, with 13 bases between. CDR3 nucleotide sequence: TGTGCCAGCAGTGTCCGACTGAGGAGCTACACCTTC. Protein product: CASSVRLRSYTF.

This clone has just a few counts. The rearrangement links TRBV9 to TRBJ1-2; 8 nucleotides match TRBD1. This CDR3 comprises 15 residues. After removal of 4 bases from V and 2 bases from J, the junction contained 7 bases not matched to a gene. Germline CDR1 is SGDLS and CDR2 is YYNGEE. For the CDR3, the DNA is TGTGCCAGCAGCCCTAGGACAGGGACCAACTATGGCTACACCTTC. Encoded protein: CASSPRTGTNYGYTF.

The V gene is TRBV7-8, the J gene TRBJ1-1, with 9 bases aligning to TRBD1. Per germline, CDR1 SGHVS and CDR2 FQNEAQ. This CDR3 has 15 residues. Unmatched junction bases numbered 2, after V lost 3 bases and J lost 0 bases. The CDR3 coding sequence is TGTGCCAGCAGCTTGGACAGGGGACTGAACACTGAAGCTTTCTTT. Translated, it gives CASSLDRGLNTEAFF.